These 8 T cell receptor beta chains were sequenced from one sample in a study of CD8 T cells in Susac syndrome. Reverse transcription of about 0.45 to 1 ug RNA was carried out with random hexamers. TCRdb processed the immunoSEQ multiplex PCR reads anew with MiXCR; each CDR3 protein has one entry. The table shows about 210,000 distinct CDR3 sequences, with over 90% occurring only once. The material sequenced was CD4+ T cells from PBMCs. These receptors came from a human donor with Susac syndrome.

In DNA, the CDR3 is TGTGCCAGCAGTTACGCAACACAGGGCAGAGCCTCTGGGGCCAACGTCCTGACTTTC. It is translated as CASSYATQGRASGANVLTF. This chain joins TRBV6-5 and TRBJ2-6; perhaps TRBD1 as D (6 bases). The germline V and J ends were trimmed by 2 bases and 0 bases, with 17 bases remaining between them. Germline CDR1 and CDR2: MNHEY and SVGAGI. The CDR3 is 19 residues long.

The chain combines TRBV7-9 with TRBJ2-7; D possibly corresponds to TRBD1 (5 bases). V lost 4 bases and J 2 bases, leaving 12 bases between the germline ends. CDR3 length: 14 amino acids. The germline gives CDR1 SEHNR, CDR2 FQNEAQ (reference sequence). CDR3 in amino acids: CASSSDSRPYEQYF. For the CDR3, the DNA is TGTGCCAGCAGCTCAGACAGCCGGCCCTACGAGCAGTACTTC.

Only one count was recorded for this clonotype. The chain carries TRBV20-1 and TRBJ2-7; no reliable D call. CDR1 is DFQATT and CDR2 is SNEGSKA in the germline V gene (reference sequence). Trimming took 6 bases from V and 2 from J, leaving 17 bases between them. The CDR3 is made up of 14 amino acids. The CDR3 loop is CSASRQPSPYEQYF. Here the CDR3 DNA reads TGCAGTGCGTCTCGACAACCCTCGCCCTACGAGCAGTACTTC.

The J gene is TRBJ2-5, the V gene TRBV19; 9 bases match TRBD2. CDR1 and CDR2 (germline): LNHDA, SQIVND (reference sequence). The CDR3 runs 16 residues. V shed 4 bases, J shed 1 base, and the junction held 7 bases outside the gene matches. The CDR3: CASSTPAGGTQETQYF. The CDR3 region has the DNA TGTGCCAGTAGTACACCAGCGGGGGGTACCCAAGAGACCCAGTACTTC.

The V call is TRBV18, the J call TRBJ2-1, with D possibly being TRBD2 (5 bases). The CDR3 covers 15 residues. Trimming took off 4 bases at V and 5 bases at J, with 15 bases between the two ends. Germline V gene lookup returns CDR1 KGHSH and CDR2 LQKENI. The CDR3 bases are TGTGCCAGCTCACTCCGCGGGCTAGCTGACAATGAGCAGTTCTTC. Its protein is CASSLRGLADNEQFF.

This clonotype was picked up one time. In nucleotides, the CDR3 is TGTGCCAGCAGCCCTTTCCCGAATGGCTACACCTTC. This gives the protein CASSPFPNGYTF. The chain combines TRBV12-3 or TRBV12-4 with TRBJ1-2; no definite D call. V was shortened by 6 bases and J by 6 bases, with 11 bases between the two germline ends. The CDR3 consists of 12 residues.

The V gene is TRBV7-2, the J gene TRBJ2-1, with a weak D call TRBD1 (6 bases). Trimming cost V 5 bases and J 10 bases, with 18 bases left between them. The germline CDR1 and CDR2 sequences are SGHTA and FQGNSA. The CDR3 runs 14 residues. The CDR3 here is CASSPAGRGNEQFF. CDR3 nucleotide sequence: TGTGCCAGCAGCCCGGCGGGTAGGGGGAACGAGCAGTTCTTC.

The chain has TRBV4-3 and TRBJ2-3, with unresolved D. Germline V gene data show CDR1 as LGHNA and CDR2 as YSLEER. V lost 4 bases and J lost 2, with 7 bases in between. This CDR3 region has 13 residues. The CDR3 loop is CASSLGNTDTQYF. DNA for the CDR3: TGCGCCAGCAGCCTGGGGAACACAGATACGCAGTATTTT.